This paragraph reports one T cell receptor beta chain. Its antigen remains unidentified. Researchers took RNA transcripts and amplified the TCR beta CDR3 regions from them. First-round RT-PCR of the TCR CDR3 relied on the HTBI primer set. TCRdb passed the multiplex PCR reads through MiXCR, listing each CDR3 protein once. Among hundreds of thousands of distinct CDR3 sequences listed, approximately 25% were seen once. Ophthalmopathy cases scored 3 or more on the Clinical Activity Score and 4 or more on NOSPECS grade, with duration below 3 months. The entry originates in a study of T cells in Graves' hyperthyroidism and ophthalmopathy. From germline, CDR1 is MNHEY and CDR2 SVGEGT. The CDR3 totals 12 residues. The V gene lost 1 base and the J gene lost 6 bases, with 7 bases spanning the gap. Findings of the study overall: Most clonotypes expanded in the thyroid (above 0.001) were also present in blood.

The sequencing input was blood. The chain couples TRBV6-2 or TRBV6-3 to TRBJ2-7; D perhaps matches TRBD1 (5 bases). This sequence originates from a woman aged 25 to 39 with Graves' ophthalmopathy. CDR3 sequence reads: CASSYLDSEQYF. CDR3 nucleotides: TGTGCCAGCAGTTACTTAGACAGCGAGCAGTACTTC.